A single sample gave rise to the 23 T cell receptor beta chains below, sequenced in a study of blood T cell repertoires in COVID-19. The protocol was immunoSEQ multiplex PCR, while the TCRdb copy is restricted to in-frame clones and leaves out a portion. In the table there are about 170,000 clones, more than 75% of which are singletons. The sequenced material came from peripheral blood. These receptors were taken from a man aged 50-60 years who had recovered from COVID-19.

The chain is built from TRBV9 and TRBJ2-5; the match to TRBD1 covers 7 bases. Germline V CDR1 and CDR2: SGDLS, YYNGEE. Trimming cost V 4 bases and J 4 bases; bases outside gene matches: 4. The CDR3 has 13 residues. CDR3 sequence: CASSPNRGETQYF. The CDR3 region has the DNA TGTGCCAGCAGCCCTAACAGGGGAGAGACCCAGTACTTC.

The CDR3 sequence: CASSPTGVSYEQYF. In nucleotides, the CDR3 is TGTGCCAGCTCACCGACAGGAGTCTCCTACGAGCAGTACTTC. The chain couples TRBV18 to TRBJ2-7, with TRBD1 as a possible D gene (6 bases). V shed 3 bases and J shed 0 bases, with 9 bases lying between them. The CDR3 runs 14 residues. Germline-derived CDR1 and CDR2 are KGHSH and LQKENI.

V gene TRBV28 combines with J gene TRBJ2-7, with 12 nucleotides matching TRBD2. The V gene end was trimmed by 4 bases and the J gene end by 4 bases; junction bases not matched to a gene: 5. The CDR3 covers 15 residues. Per the germline V gene, CDR1 is MDHEN and CDR2 is SYDVKM. CDR3 sequence: CASSSSGGARYEQYF. CDR3 coding DNA: TGTGCCAGCAGTTCTAGCGGGGGGGCCAGGTACGAGCAGTACTTC. The complete variable domain, with remaining parts taken from reference TRBV28 and TRBJ2-7, reads DVKVTQSSRYLVKRTGEKVFLECVQDMDHENMFWYRQDPGLGLRLIYFSYDVKMKEKGDIPEGYSVSREKKERFSLILESASTNQTSMYLCASSSSGGARYEQYFGPGTRLTVT.

The genes are TRBV7-9 and TRBJ2-2; 7 nucleotides agree with TRBD2. V lost 1 base, J lost 6 bases, and 5 bases stayed unmatched. CDR1 SEHNR and CDR2 FQNEAQ come from the germline V gene (reference sequence). CDR3 length: 15 amino acids. CDR3 nucleotides: TGTGCCAGCAGCTTAGGCCTAGCGGTCGCCGGGGAGCTGTTTTTT. As protein: CASSLGLAVAGELFF.

This clone has a handful of counts. V is TRBV9 and J is TRBJ1-2; D might be TRBD1 (6 bases). The CDR3 totals 16 residues. Germline CDR1 and CDR2: SGDLS and YYNGEE. Trimming removed 0 bases from V and 1 base from J, with 13 bases in between. The CDR3 protein is CASSVAGDTINYGYTF. For the CDR3, the DNA is TGTGCCAGCAGCGTAGCTGGGGACACTATTAACTATGGCTACACCTTC.

The chain recombines TRBV7-9 with TRBJ2-7; TRBD1 might be the D (7 bases). Germline V lookup: CDR1 SEHNR, CDR2 FQNEAQ (reference sequence). The germline V and J ends were trimmed by 1 base and 5 bases, with 12 bases remaining between them. The CDR3 is made up of 14 amino acids. The CDR3 spells CASSLVGGGDEQYF. CDR3 nucleotide sequence: TGTGCCAGCAGCTTAGTAGGAGGGGGCGACGAGCAGTACTTC.

This clone was counted once. The chain recombines TRBV5-1 with TRBJ1-2; 8 positions match TRBD1. This CDR3 has 16 amino acids. Looked up from germline, CDR1 is SGHRS and CDR2 is YFSETQ. V lost 0 bases, J lost 4 bases, and 8 bases stayed unmatched. This CDR3 is CASSLAAQGARYGYTF. Here the CDR3 DNA reads TGCGCCAGCAGCTTGGCTGCCCAGGGGGCCCGCTATGGCTACACCTTC.

The CDR3 DNA reads TGTGCCAGCAGCCGGTCCCGCGGCGGGGAGCTGTTTTTT. Its translation: CASSRSRGGELFF. The chain has TRBV12-3 or TRBV12-4 and TRBJ2-2; the D is unclear. The CDR3 has 13 residues. V lost 6 bases and J lost 7, with 12 bases in between.

A note on this clone: The junction shows a germline mismatch at one end, possibly a read error. The V call is TRBV6-5, the J call TRBJ1-3; 9 bases fit TRBD1. This CDR3 contains 15 residues. CDR1 MNHEY and CDR2 SVGAGI come from the germline V gene. The CDR3 DNA reads as TGCGCCAGCAGACAGGGGGTTAGGTTTGGAAACACCATATATTTT. This translates into CASRQGVRFGNTIYF.

The V call is TRBV28, the J call TRBJ1-1; D might be TRBD1 (6 bases). CDR1 MDHEN and CDR2 SYDVKM come from the germline V gene. The CDR3 runs to 13 residues. V lost 6 bases and J lost 5, with 13 bases in between. DNA of the CDR3: TGTGCCAGCAGACAGGGAAGGGGGACTGAAGCTTTCTTT. Protein product: CASRQGRGTEAFF.

This chain joins TRBV6-5 and TRBJ1-5, with D hard to call. The CDR3 loop spans 13 amino acids. CDR1 is MNHEY and CDR2 is SVGAGI in the germline V gene. V was pared by 7 bases and J by 0 bases, with 7 bases between. CDR3 residues: CASTGSSNQPQHF. The CDR3 nucleotides are TGTGCCAGCACCGGGAGTAGCAATCAGCCCCAGCATTTT.

The V gene is TRBV2, the J gene TRBJ2-5; 9 bases match TRBD1. V lost 5 bases, J lost 3 bases, and 13 bases stayed unmatched. The CDR3 runs 17 residues. CDR1 and CDR2 (germline): SNHLY, FYNNEI. CDR3 DNA: TGTGCCAGCAGTTCCGGGACAGGGAAGAGGGCAAAAGAGACCCAGTACTTC. Translation: CASSSGTGKRAKETQYF. The whole variable domain, remainder taken from reference TRBV2 and TRBJ2-5, is EPEVTQTPSHQVTQMGQEVILRCVPISNHLYFYWYRQILGQKVEFLVSFYNNEISEKSEIFDDQFSVERPDGSNFTLKIRSTKLEDSAMYFCASSSGTGKRAKETQYFGPGTRLLVL.

This sequence joins TRBV11-3 and TRBJ2-3; D remains unclear. The germline V gene encodes CDR1 SGHNT and CDR2 YENEEA. The V end lost 2 bases, the J end lost 10 bases, and 4 bases lay between the germline ends. This CDR3 spans 10 amino acids. As DNA, the CDR3 is TGTGCCAGCAGCTTATCGGCGCAGTATTTT. Translating gives CASSLSAQYF.

The chain joins TRBV19 to TRBJ1-5; 8 bases are shared with TRBD1. V lost 4 bases to trimming and J lost 0 bases; unmatched junction nucleotides: 5. Per the germline V gene, CDR1 is LNHDA and CDR2 is SQIVND (reference sequence). This CDR3 is 16 amino acids long. The CDR3 protein is CASSTRDRSSNQPQHF. The CDR3 DNA reads TGTGCCAGTAGTACCCGGGACAGGTCTAGCAATCAGCCCCAGCATTTT.

This chain connects TRBV6-5 to TRBJ2-7, with no clear D. The CDR3 covers 14 residues. Germline V lookup: CDR1 MNHEY, CDR2 SVGAGI. The V end was cut by 8 bases, the J end by 1 base, with 15 bases between. CDR3 region: CASEETGGSYEQYF. The CDR3 coding sequence is TGTGCCAGCGAGGAGACGGGTGGATCCTACGAGCAGTACTTC.

Comments on this clone: The same CDR3 is also encoded by other DNA sequences in this sample. The rearrangement links TRBV9 to TRBJ2-3; 8 nucleotides agree with TRBD2. Germline-derived CDR1 and CDR2 are SGDLS and YYNGEE. This CDR3 is 15 amino acids long. V was pared by 0 bases and J by 3 bases, with 3 bases of the junction left unmatched. Here the CDR3 reads CASSVASGGTDTQYF. The CDR3 DNA sequence: TGTGCCAGCAGCGTAGCGAGCGGGGGTACAGATACGCAGTATTTT.

This clone was seen only once. The chain employs TRBV6-4 and TRBJ2-3; 8 bases match TRBD2. The V gene's germline CDR1 is MRHNA and CDR2 SNTAGT. Trimming cost V 7 bases and J 2 bases; bases outside gene matches: 5. The CDR3 extends over 14 amino acids. The CDR3 sequence: CASKSGSATDTQYF. In nucleotides, the CDR3 is TGTGCCAGCAAAAGCGGGAGTGCCACAGATACGCAGTATTTT.

This chain joins TRBV7-9 and TRBJ2-7; D unclear. The CDR3 contains 12 residues. From germline, CDR1 is SEHNR and CDR2 FQNEAQ (reference sequence). The V end lost 5 bases, the J end lost 0 bases, and 5 bases lay between the germline ends. The CDR3 loop is CASSPVSYEQYF. The CDR3 DNA is TGTGCCAGCAGCCCGGTCTCCTACGAGCAGTACTTC.

The gene calls are TRBV7-3 and TRBJ1-1; D call uncertain. The CDR3 covers 13 residues. Trimming cost V 2 bases and J 10 bases, with 14 bases left between them. CDR1 is SGHTA, CDR2 FQGTGA, per germline. In nucleotides, the CDR3 is TGTGCCAGCAGCTTAGCGAATTCCGGTAGAGCTTTCTTT. As protein: CASSLANSGRAFF.

The rearrangement links TRBV28 to TRBJ2-5; D call uncertain. Germline V gene lookup returns CDR1 MDHEN and CDR2 SYDVKM. V lost 3 bases, J lost 4 bases, and 15 bases lay in between. The CDR3 length is 15 residues. As DNA, the CDR3 is TGTGCCAGCAGTTTCCCTCAGGTTGCCGCAGAGACCCAGTACTTC. It codes for CASSFPQVAAETQYF.

The gene calls are TRBV7-2 and TRBJ2-3; tentatively, D is TRBD2 (5 bases). CDR1 SGHTA and CDR2 FQGNSA come from the germline V gene. CDR3 size: 14 residues. Trimming took off 4 bases at V and 5 bases at J, with 13 bases between the two ends. Here the CDR3 reads CASSWARAKDTQYF. CDR3 in DNA: TGTGCCAGCAGCTGGGCGAGGGCGAAAGATACGCAGTATTTT.

The rearrangement joins TRBV7-2 to TRBJ2-7, with no clear D. CDR1 is SGHTA and CDR2 is FQGNSA in the germline V gene. V dropped 3 bases and J dropped 3 bases, with 3 bases sitting between them. CDR3 size: 11 residues. Here the CDR3 DNA reads TGTGCCAGCAGCTTCCTCTACGAGCAGTACTTC. Encoded protein: CASSFLYEQYF.

This clone was observed a few times. The chain couples TRBV5-4 to TRBJ2-2; 10 bases match TRBD1. Germline CDR1 is SGHNT and CDR2 is YYREEE (reference sequence). The V and J ends lost 4 bases and 7 bases, in that order; junction bases with no gene match: 7. The CDR3 spans 15 residues. CDR3 nucleotide sequence: TGTGCCAGCAGCCGGGACAGGGGATCGTTCGGGGAGCTGTTTTTT. It is translated as CASSRDRGSFGELFF.